This section outlines one T cell receptor beta chain sequence together with its context. Between the trimmed V and J ends, which lost 6 bases and 3 bases, there was a span of 5 bases. Germline V gene data show CDR1 as DFQATT and CDR2 as SNEGSKA (reference sequence). The CDR3 runs to 10 residues. These data belong to a study of radiation and T cells in renal cell carcinoma. The protocol was immunoSEQ multiplex PCR, while the TCRdb copy is restricted to in-frame clones and leaves out a portion. The data contain around 60,000 clones, roughly four fifths of them singletons. Regarding time point: blood 2 weeks post-SBRT. Stated treatment: 15 Gy SBRT to primary tumor, nephrectomy 4 weeks later.

The sequencing used blood, collected from a patient whose treatment included radiotherapy and nephrectomy. This clonotype was sampled from a man between 60 and 75 years old with renal cell carcinoma. The gene calls are TRBV20-1 and TRBJ2-5; no definite D call. The CDR3: CSASKETQYF. CDR3 nucleotide sequence: TGCAGTGCCTCAAAAGAGACCCAGTACTTC.